This is a list of T cell receptor beta chains from one sample in a study of cytomegalovirus exposure and HLA in healthy donors. Produced via immunoSEQ multiplex PCR; TCRdb's table is partial and in-frame only. The data hold 90,000 to 110,000 clones, with roughly 73% observed a single time. The material sequenced was PBMCs. Receptors originate from a woman between 40 and 55 years old in good health and CMV-seropositive. The CDR3 runs from the conserved cysteine through the conserved F or W. Each record gives: J gene, V gene, CDR3 length, CDR3 protein.

TRBJ2-1	TRBV7-2	15	CASSLAGSSYNEQFF
TRBJ2-3	TRBV5-5	14	CASSLGGPPDTQYF
TRBJ2-3	TRBV29-1	13	CSVRAGRTDTQYF
TRBJ2-5	TRBV19	15	CASSIGVLRGETQYF
TRBJ2-2	TRBV9	15	CASKDISTRGGELFF
TRBJ1-2	TRBV28	16	CASSGPGGLLGYGYTF
TRBJ1-2	TRBV29-1	11	CSVKQGFGYTF
TRBJ1-6	TRBV7-2	14	CASSFTSSGSPLHF
TRBJ2-7	TRBV28	18	CASSFLRGGSWVGYEQYF
TRBJ1-2	TRBV6-1	15	CASRTLLTGIHGYTF
TRBJ1-1	TRBV11-1	17	CASSLDFRQAMNTEAFF
TRBJ2-7	TRBV19	17	CASIGGFRQTKIYEQYF
TRBJ2-7	TRBV13	14	CASSLGAELYEQYF
TRBJ2-5	TRBV4-3	15	CASSQDRGGPETQYF
TRBJ1-6	TRBV2	14	CASSGQSLNSPLHF
TRBJ1-4	TRBV27	13	CASSNVRGEKLFF
TRBJ1-3	TRBV4-3	15	CASSQDRGSGNTIYF
TRBJ2-5	TRBV27	15	CASSLALGHGETQYF
TRBJ1-1	TRBV10-3	13	CAISETVNTEAFF
TRBJ1-2	TRBV19	17	CASSIPRRGLMDDGYTF
TRBJ2-3	TRBV4-2	17	CASSRRPSGGSADTQYF
TRBJ1-3	TRBV5-6	13	CASSLARGNTIYF
TRBJ1-3	TRBV28	16	CASSPPQQASGNTIYF
TRBJ2-3	TRBV27	15	CASSPLDRVRNTQYF
TRBJ2-3	TRBV5-6	16	CASSLGGGGGRDTQYF
TRBJ2-3	TRBV5-6	15	CASSLNFRNTDTQYF
TRBJ2-3	TRBV28	15	CASSSTRGITDTQYF
TRBJ2-7	TRBV28	15	CASSLRTSGVSEQYF
TRBJ1-2	TRBV7-2	16	CASSLGHEGVNYGYTF
TRBJ2-1	TRBV7-6	16	CASSSPLAGGNNEQFF
TRBJ1-4	TRBV28	15	CASSSRTGVNEKLFF
TRBJ1-2	TRBV7-8	17	CASSLVRISGGEGGYTF
TRBJ2-2	TRBV18	17	CASSPPGIRRETGELFF
TRBJ1-1	TRBV4-1	15	CASSQVTGRRTEAFF
TRBJ2-1	TRBV5-1	15	CASSALAGDSNEQFF
TRBJ2-7	TRBV9	14	CASSVGGTAREQYF